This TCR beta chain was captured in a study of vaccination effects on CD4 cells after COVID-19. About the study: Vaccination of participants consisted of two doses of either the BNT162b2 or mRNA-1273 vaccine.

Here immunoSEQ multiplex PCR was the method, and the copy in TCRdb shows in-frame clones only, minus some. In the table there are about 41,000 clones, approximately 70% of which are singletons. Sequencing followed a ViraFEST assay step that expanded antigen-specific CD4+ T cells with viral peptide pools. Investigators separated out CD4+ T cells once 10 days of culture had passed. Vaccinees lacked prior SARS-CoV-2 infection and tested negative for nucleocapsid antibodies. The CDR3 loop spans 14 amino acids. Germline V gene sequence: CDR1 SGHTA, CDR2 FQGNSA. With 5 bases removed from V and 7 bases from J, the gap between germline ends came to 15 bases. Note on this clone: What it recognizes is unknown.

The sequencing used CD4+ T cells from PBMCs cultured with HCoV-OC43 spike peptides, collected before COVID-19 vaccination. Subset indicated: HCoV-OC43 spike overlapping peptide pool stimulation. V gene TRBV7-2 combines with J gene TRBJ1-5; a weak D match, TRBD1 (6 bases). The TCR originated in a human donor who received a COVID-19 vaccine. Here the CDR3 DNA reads TGTGCCAGCAGCCGGAGGGGGGGTGCGCAGCCCCAGCATTTT. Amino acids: CASSRRGGAQPQHF.